The present T cell receptor beta chain was sequenced within a study of blood T cell repertoires in COVID-19. Assay used: immunoSEQ multiplex PCR; TCRdb lists only in-frame clones, some missing. The table includes approximately 100,000 clones, around 90% detected once. The V segment lost 3 bases and the J segment 2 bases; nucleotides outside the gene matches: 7. The CDR3 covers 15 residues. In germline, CDR1 is SQVTM, CDR2 ANQGSEA. The sequenced sample was peripheral blood. The chain links TRBV29-1 to TRBJ2-3; 8 bases fit TRBD1. This TCR was recovered from a woman in her sixties or seventies with acute or convalescent COVID-19. The CDR3 reads CSVEQTGALTDTQYF. The CDR3 region has the DNA TGCAGCGTTGAGCAGACAGGGGCCCTCACAGATACGCAGTATTTT.